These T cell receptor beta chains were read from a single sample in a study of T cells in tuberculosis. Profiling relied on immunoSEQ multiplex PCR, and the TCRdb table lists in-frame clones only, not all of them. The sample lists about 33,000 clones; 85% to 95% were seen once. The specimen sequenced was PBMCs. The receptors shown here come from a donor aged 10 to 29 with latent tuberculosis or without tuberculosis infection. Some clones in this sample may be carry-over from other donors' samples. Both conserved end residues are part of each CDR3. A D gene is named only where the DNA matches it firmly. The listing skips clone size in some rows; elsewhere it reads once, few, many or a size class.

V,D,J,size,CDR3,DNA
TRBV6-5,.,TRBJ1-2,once,CASRGGAFWGYTF,TGTGCCAGCAGAGGGGGGGCATTTTGGGGCTACACCTTC
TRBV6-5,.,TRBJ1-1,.,CASSYSVSAQAFF,TGTGCCAGCAGTTACTCGGTCTCAGCACAGGCTTTCTTT
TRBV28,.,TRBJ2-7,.,CASGTAGTYEQYF,TGTGCCAGCGGCACCGCAGGGACCTACGAGCAGTACTTC
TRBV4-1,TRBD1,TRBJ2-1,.,CASSQDLGGQGPLSSYNEQFF,TGCGCCAGCAGCCAAGATCTAGGGGGACAGGGGCCTCTGAGCTCCTACAATGAGCAGTTCTTC
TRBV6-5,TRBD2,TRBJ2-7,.,CASSPRLAGVGQYF,TGTGCCAGCAGTCCTCGACTAGCGGGTGTGGGGCAGTACTTC
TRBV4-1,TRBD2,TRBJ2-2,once,CASSAGGNTGELFF,TGCGCCAGCAGCGCGGGGGGGAACACCGGGGAGCTGTTTTTT
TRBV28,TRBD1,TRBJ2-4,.,CASGIPGGAGNIQYF,TGTGCCAGCGGAATTCCAGGGGGTGCCGGAAACATTCAGTACTTC
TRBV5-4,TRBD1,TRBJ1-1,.,CASSPVLGQGDTEAFF,TGTGCCAGCAGCCCAGTTCTAGGACAGGGGGACACTGAAGCTTTCTTT
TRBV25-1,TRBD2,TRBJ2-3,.,CASSVAGSTDTQYF,TGTGCCAGCAGCGTAGCGGGATCCACAGATACGCAGTATTTT
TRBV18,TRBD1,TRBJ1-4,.,CASSPLTGDEKLFF,TGTGCCAGCTCTCCGCTGACAGGGGATGAAAAACTGTTTTTT
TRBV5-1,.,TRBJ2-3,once,CASSLAGAGTDTQYF,TGCGCCAGCAGCTTGGCAGGGGCGGGCACAGATACGCAGTATTTT
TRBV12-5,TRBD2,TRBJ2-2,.,CASGLGLAGSGELFF,TGTGCTAGTGGTTTGGGACTAGCGGGGTCCGGGGAGCTGTTTTTT
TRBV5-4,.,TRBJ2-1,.,CASSLDTSSYNEQFF,TGTGCCAGCAGCCTGGACACTAGCTCCTACAATGAGCAGTTCTTC
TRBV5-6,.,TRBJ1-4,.,CASSYSFNEKLFF,TGTGCCAGCAGCTACAGCTTTAATGAAAAACTGTTTTTT
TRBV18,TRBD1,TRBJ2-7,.,CASSSTGGSYEQYF,TGTGCCAGCTCGTCGACAGGGGGATCGTACGAGCAGTACTTC
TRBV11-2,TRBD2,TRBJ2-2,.,CASSPWTSGSPGELFF,TGTGCCAGCAGCCCGTGGACTAGCGGGAGTCCCGGGGAGCTGTTTTTT
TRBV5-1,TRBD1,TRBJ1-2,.,CASSLVRGAGYTF,TGCGCCAGCAGCTTGGTCAGGGGGGCTGGCTACACCTTC
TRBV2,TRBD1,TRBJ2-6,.,CASTESGGEKAF,TGTGCCAGCACGGAGTCAGGGGGCGAGAAGGCTTTC
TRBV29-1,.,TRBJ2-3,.,CSVVAGVSTDTQYF,TGCAGCGTTGTGGCAGGGGTGAGCACAGATACGCAGTATTTT
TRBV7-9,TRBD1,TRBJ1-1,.,CASRPVLRGRVNTEAFF,TGTGCCAGCCGTCCTGTCCTAAGGGGGCGGGTGAACACTGAAGCTTTCTTT
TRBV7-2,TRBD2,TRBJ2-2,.,CASSLRRWTSEPGELFF,TGTGCCAGCAGCTTAAGGAGGTGGACTAGCGAGCCCGGGGAGCTGTTTTTT
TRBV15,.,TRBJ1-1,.,CATSRRGEGTEAFF,TGTGCCACCAGCAGGCGGGGCGAGGGCACTGAAGCTTTCTTT
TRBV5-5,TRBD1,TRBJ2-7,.,CASSLGAGGRSYEQYF,TGTGCCAGCAGCTTAGGGGCAGGGGGAAGGTCCTACGAGCAGTACTTC
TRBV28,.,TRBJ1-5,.,CASTYEGPQHF,TGTGCCAGCACCTACGAGGGGCCCCAGCATTTT
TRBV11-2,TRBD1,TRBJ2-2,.,CASSLWDRGHTGELFF,TGTGCCAGCAGCTTATGGGACAGGGGACACACCGGGGAGCTGTTTTTT
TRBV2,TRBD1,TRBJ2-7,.,CASSAIRDSPYEQYF,TGTGCCAGCAGTGCGATCCGGGACAGCCCCTACGAGCAGTACTTC
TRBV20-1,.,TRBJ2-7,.,CSARDFYEQYF,TGCAGTGCTAGAGACTTTTACGAGCAGTACTTC
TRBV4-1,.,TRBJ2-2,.,CASSPLGSQGTGELFF,TGCGCCAGCAGCCCCCTCGGGAGCCAGGGCACCGGGGAGCTGTTTTTT
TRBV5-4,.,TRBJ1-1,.,CASSLAGALNTEAFF,TGTGCCAGCAGCTTGGCAGGGGCGCTGAACACTGAAGCTTTCTTT
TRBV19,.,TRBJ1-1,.,CASSFYSYSKGNTEAFF,TGTGCCAGTAGTTTCTACAGCTATTCCAAAGGAAACACTGAAGCTTTCTTT
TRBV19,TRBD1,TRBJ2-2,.,CATTPGQGWITGELFF,TGTGCCACCACACCTGGACAGGGATGGATCACCGGGGAGCTGTTTTTT
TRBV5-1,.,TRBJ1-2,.,CASSPGMTVGGAGGYTF,TGCGCCAGCAGCCCCGGAATGACAGTCGGGGGGGCCGGTGGCTACACCTTC
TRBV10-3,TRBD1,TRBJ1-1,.,CAISEFGIQGRITEAFF,TGTGCCATCAGTGAGTTCGGCATACAGGGGCGGATCACTGAAGCTTTCTTT
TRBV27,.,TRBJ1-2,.,CASSFRGLDGYTF,TGTGCCAGCAGTTTCCGGGGGTTGGATGGCTACACCTTC
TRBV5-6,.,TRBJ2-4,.,CASSLADGVIGQYF,TGTGCCAGCAGCTTGGCCGACGGGGTGATAGGTCAGTACTTC